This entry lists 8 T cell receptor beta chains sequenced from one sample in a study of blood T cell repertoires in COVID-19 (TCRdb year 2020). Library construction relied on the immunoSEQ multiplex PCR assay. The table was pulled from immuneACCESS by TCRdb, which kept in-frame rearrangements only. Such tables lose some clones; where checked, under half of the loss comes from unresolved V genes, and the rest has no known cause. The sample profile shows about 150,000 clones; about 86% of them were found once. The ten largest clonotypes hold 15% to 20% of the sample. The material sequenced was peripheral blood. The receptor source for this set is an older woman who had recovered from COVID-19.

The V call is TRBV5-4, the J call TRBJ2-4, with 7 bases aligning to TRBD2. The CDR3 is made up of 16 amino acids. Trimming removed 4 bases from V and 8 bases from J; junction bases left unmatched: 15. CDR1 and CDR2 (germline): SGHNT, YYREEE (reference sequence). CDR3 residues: CASSVRSGPAGDIQYF. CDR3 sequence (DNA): TGTGCCAGCAGCGTTCGAAGTGGACCCGCGGGGGACATTCAGTACTTC.

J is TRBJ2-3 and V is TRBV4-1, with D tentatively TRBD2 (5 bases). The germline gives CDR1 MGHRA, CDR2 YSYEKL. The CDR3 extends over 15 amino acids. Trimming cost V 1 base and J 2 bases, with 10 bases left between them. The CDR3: CASSQAPSPTDTQYF. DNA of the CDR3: TGCGCCAGCAGCCAAGCCCCTAGCCCCACAGATACGCAGTATTTT.

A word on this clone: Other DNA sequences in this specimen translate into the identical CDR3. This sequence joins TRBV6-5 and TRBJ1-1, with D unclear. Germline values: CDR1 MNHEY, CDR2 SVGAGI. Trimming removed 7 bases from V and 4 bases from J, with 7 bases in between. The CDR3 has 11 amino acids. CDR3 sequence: CASTRGTEAFF. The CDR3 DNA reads TGTGCCAGCACCCGGGGCACTGAAGCTTTCTTT.

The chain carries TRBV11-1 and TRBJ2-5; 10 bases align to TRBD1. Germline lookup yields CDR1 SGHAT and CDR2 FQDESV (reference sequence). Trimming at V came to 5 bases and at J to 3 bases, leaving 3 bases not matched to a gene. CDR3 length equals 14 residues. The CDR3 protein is CASSTGTGEETQYF. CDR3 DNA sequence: TGTGCCAGCAGCACCGGGACAGGGGAAGAGACCCAGTACTTC.

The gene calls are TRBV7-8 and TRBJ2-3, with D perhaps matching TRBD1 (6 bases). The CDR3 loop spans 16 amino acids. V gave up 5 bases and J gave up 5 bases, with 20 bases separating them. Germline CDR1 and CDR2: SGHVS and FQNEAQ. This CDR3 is CASSPRAGAYGDTQYF. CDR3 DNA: TGTGCCAGCAGCCCCCGCGCAGGGGCCTATGGAGATACGCAGTATTTT.

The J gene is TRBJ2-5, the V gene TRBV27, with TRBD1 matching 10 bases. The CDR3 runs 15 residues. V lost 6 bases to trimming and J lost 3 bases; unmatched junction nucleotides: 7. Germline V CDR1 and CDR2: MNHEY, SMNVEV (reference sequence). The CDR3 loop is CASSSRQGAKETQYF. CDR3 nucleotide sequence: TGTGCCAGCAGCTCCCGACAGGGGGCTAAAGAGACCCAGTACTTC.

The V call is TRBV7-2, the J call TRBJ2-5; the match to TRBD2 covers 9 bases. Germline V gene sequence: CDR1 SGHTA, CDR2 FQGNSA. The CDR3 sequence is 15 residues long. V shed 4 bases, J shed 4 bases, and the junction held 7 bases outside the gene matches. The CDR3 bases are TGTGCCAGCAGCTCCCGAAAGCGGGAGGTAGAGACCCAGTACTTC. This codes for CASSSRKREVETQYF.

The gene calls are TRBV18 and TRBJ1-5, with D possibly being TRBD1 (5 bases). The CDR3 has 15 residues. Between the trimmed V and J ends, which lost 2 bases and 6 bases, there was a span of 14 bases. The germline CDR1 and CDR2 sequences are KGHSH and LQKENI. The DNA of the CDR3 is TGTGCCAGCTCACCAAGCGACAGCTACGGTCAGCCCCAGCATTTT. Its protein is CASSPSDSYGQPQHF.